This T cell receptor (beta chain) was recorded in a study of PD-1 blockade in classical Hodgkin lymphoma. Time point denoted: cycle 4 day 1 (C4D1), after less than 7 weeks of nivolumab. In every patient, relapse followed autologous stem cell transplantation, while exposure to brentuximab vedotin differed. Under best response, outcomes were complete response, partial response or progressive disease. Some clones are missing from TCRdb's copy, which holds only in-frame ones; the method was immunoSEQ multiplex PCR. The sample has 25,000 to 35,000 clones, 72% seen once. This specimen was peripheral blood mononuclear cells (PBMCs), taken before the fourth cycle of nivolumab. The sequence was collected from a human donor with classical Hodgkin lymphoma.

This chain's CDR3 is CASSSIAGTSYNEQFF. For the CDR3, the DNA is TGTGCCAGTAGTTCTATAGCGGGGACGTCCTACAATGAGCAGTTCTTC. V is TRBV19 and J is TRBJ2-1; 8 nucleotides match TRBD2. The germline V gene has CDR1 LNHDA and CDR2 SQIVND (reference sequence). The J segment lost 1 base and the V segment lost 5 bases, leaving 7 bases of the junction unmatched. The CDR3 is 16 residues long.